The present T cell receptor beta chain was sequenced within a study of T cell responses to AZD1222 COVID-19 vaccine. General study points: Nearly half of spike-specific TCRs reportedly target variant regions that are unmutated in the B.1.351 and B.1.1.7 variants. Spike-specific TCR breadth and depth both grew after two AZD1222 doses. The study found vaccine-associated CD4 TCRs spanning spike, dominant at 160-218 and 743-854.

As for this clone: Its antigen is unknown.

Sequencing was performed with immunoSEQ multiplex PCR; in TCRdb, only in-frame clones are kept and a portion is missing. The table shows some 150,000 clones, with more than 75% occurring only once. V trimming: 1 base; J trimming: 2 bases; junction bases outside the gene matches: 5. The germline V gene has CDR1 LNHNV and CDR2 YYDKDF (reference sequence). This CDR3 has 15 residues. The TCR was taken from an adult in good health. The chain recombines TRBV15 with TRBJ2-7; 7 bases map to TRBD2. Here the sequenced sample was peripheral blood, taken on day 0 of AZD1222 vaccination. CDR3 residues: CATSRVGGGPYEQYF. CDR3 nucleotides: TGTGCCACCAGCAGAGTTGGGGGAGGGCCCTACGAGCAGTACTTC. Complete variable domain (other parts from reference TRBV15 and TRBJ2-7): DAMVIQNPRYQVTQFGKPVTLSCSQTLNHNVMYWYQQKSSQAPKLLFHYYDKDFNNEADTPDNFQSRRPNTSFCFLDIRSPGLGDTAMYLCATSRVGGGPYEQYFGPGTRLTVT.